The sequence of this TCR beta chain was determined in a study of OX40 agonist ivuxolimab in advanced cancers. Study-wide context: Every 2 weeks, patients got intravenous ivuxolimab at one of six dose levels (0.01-10 mg/kg).

The sampling schedule covered blood at baseline, cycle 4 day 1, and cycle 7 day 1. Points from the study as a whole: Expanded clones tended on average to be more numerous among CD8+ T cells than CD4+. Clonal expansion from baseline to week 6 occurred in both CD4+ and CD8+ T cells.

This CDR3 is 13 amino acids long. Germline CDR1 and CDR2: SNHLY and FYNNEI. The V end lost 8 bases, the J end lost 8 bases, and 15 bases lay between the germline ends. Libraries were prepared by immunoSEQ multiplex PCR; TCRdb keeps only in-frame clonotypes and omits some of them. The profile shows some 70,000 clones, just over 90% of them singletons. As concerns this clone: Its matching antigen is unknown.

This receptor was identified in an adult with an advanced solid tumor such as melanoma, head and neck, liver or kidney cancer. The J gene is TRBJ1-4, the V gene TRBV2; no reliable D call. The specimen comprised CD4+ or CD8+ T cells sorted from blood, sampled in a trial of the OX40 agonist ivuxolimab. The CDR3 DNA reads TGTGCCAGCTCCCTTCGGGTGGCGGAAAAACTGTTTTTT. Translation gives CASSLRVAEKLFF.